One sample yielded the 23 T cell receptor beta chains listed below, sequenced in a study of blood T cell repertoires in COVID-19. Clones were read by immunoSEQ multiplex PCR, and TCRdb kept only the in-frame ones, dropping some. The table records approximately 250,000 clones, 85% to 90% of them present only once. Sequencing used PBMCs or T cells enriched from blood (not recorded which). The receptors were sampled from a woman aged 25 to 39 with acute COVID-19.

For the CDR3, the DNA is TGTGCCAGCAGTTACTCGGCCAGGGCGAGGACCGGGGAGCTGTTTTTT. Amino acid sequence: CASSYSARARTGELFF. This rearrangement joins TRBV6-2 or TRBV6-3 to TRBJ2-2, with D possibly matching TRBD1 (5 bases). CDR3 size: 16 residues. Looked up from germline, CDR1 is MNHEY and CDR2 is SVGEGT. V was trimmed by 0 bases and J by 5 bases, leaving 13 bases between them.

This sequence joins TRBV6-5 and TRBJ1-5; 7 bases fit TRBD1. Germline CDR1 is MNHEY and CDR2 is SVGAGI. The CDR3 covers 15 residues. After removal of 7 bases from V and 6 bases from J, the junction contained 12 bases not matched to a gene. The CDR3 loop reads CASKIDREEGQPQHF. Written as DNA, the CDR3 is TGTGCCAGCAAGATAGACAGGGAGGAGGGTCAGCCCCAGCATTTT.

The chain has TRBV3-1 (or the pseudogene TRBV3-2) and TRBJ2-2; TRBD1 aligns across 7 bases. V lost 4 bases to trimming and J lost 5 bases; unmatched junction nucleotides: 4. CDR1 LGHDT and CDR2 YNNKEL come from the germline V gene (reference sequence). The CDR3 consists of 14 residues. This CDR3 is CASSRGQETGELFF. CDR3 bases: TGTGCCAGCAGCCGCGGACAGGAAACCGGGGAGCTGTTTTTT.

V is TRBV5-1 and J is TRBJ1-4, with D hard to call. Looked up from germline, CDR1 is SGHRS and CDR2 is YFSETQ. CDR3 length: 16 residues. Trimming cost V 4 bases and J 8 bases, with 21 bases left between them. CDR3 bases: TGCGCCAGCAGCCCGGGTACGGCCGGTACTCGGGAAAAACTGTTTTTT. This gives the protein CASSPGTAGTREKLFF.

The chain has TRBV7-2 and TRBJ2-2, with 11 bases matching TRBD2. The CDR3 sequence is 18 residues long. The V gene's germline CDR1 is SGHTA and CDR2 FQGNSA. The ends lost 1 base at V and 7 bases at J; junction bases unmatched: 11. CDR3 sequence reads: CASSLGTSTSGISGELFF. The DNA for the CDR3 is TGTGCCAGCAGCTTAGGTACCTCGACTAGCGGGATTAGCGGGGAGCTGTTTTTT.

The chain recombines TRBV13 with TRBJ1-3, with D possibly matching TRBD1 (6 bases). The CDR3 sequence is 17 residues long. Germline loops: CDR1 PRHDT, CDR2 FYEKMQ (reference sequence). V was trimmed by 4 bases and J by 0 bases, leaving 16 bases between them. For the CDR3, the DNA is TGTGCCAGCAGCTCGGACGCAGGACAGAGCTCTGGAAACACCATATATTTT. This translates into CASSSDAGQSSGNTIYF.

This clone showed up just once. CDR3 amino acids: CASSRGLAGEVTQYF. CDR3 sequence (DNA): TGTGCCAGCAGCCGCGGACTAGCGGGAGAGGTTACGCAGTATTTT. V and J are TRBV5-4 and TRBJ2-3; 13 positions match TRBD2. Germline CDR1 reads SGHNT; CDR2 reads YYREEE (reference sequence). Unmatched junction bases numbered 7, after V lost 4 bases and J lost 8 bases. There are 15 residues in the CDR3.

This CDR3 reads CASSYSRRGEGFF. The CDR3 nucleotides are TGTGCCAGCAGTTACTCCCGGAGGGGAGAGGGGTTCTTC. V gene TRBV6-5 combines with J gene TRBJ2-1; D might be TRBD2 (6 bases). The CDR3 spans 13 residues. Germline CDR1 reads MNHEY; CDR2 reads SVGAGI. The V gene lost 0 bases and the J gene lost 15 bases, with 15 bases spanning the gap.

This chain uses TRBV6-2 or TRBV6-3 with TRBJ2-2; 11 nucleotides match TRBD2. Germline V gene data show CDR1 as MNHEY and CDR2 as SVGEGT. The CDR3 covers 17 residues. The ends lost 4 bases at V and 6 bases at J; junction bases unmatched: 10. CDR3 amino acids: CASSSRLLAGVAGELFF. CDR3 bases: TGTGCCAGCAGTTCCCGATTACTAGCGGGAGTTGCCGGGGAGCTGTTTTTT.

V and J are TRBV19 and TRBJ2-3, with 7 bases that match TRBD2. Germline CDR1 LNHDA, CDR2 SQIVND (reference sequence). Losses at the gene ends were 3 bases for V and 6 bases for J; bases not matched to a gene: 6. The CDR3 contains 14 residues. In nucleotides, the CDR3 is TGTGCCAGTAGTATGGGGCTAGCGGCGGATACGCAGTATTTT. Translation gives CASSMGLAADTQYF.

V gene TRBV18 combines with J gene TRBJ2-1; 9 bases align to TRBD2. This CDR3 region has 16 residues. The germline CDR1 and CDR2 sequences are KGHSH and LQKENI. V gave up 1 base and J gave up 7 bases; unmatched junction bases: 8. This CDR3 is CASSPRVSREGNEQFF. The CDR3 DNA is TGTGCCAGCTCACCACGGGTCTCGCGGGAGGGAAATGAGCAGTTCTTC.

The chain uses TRBV27 and TRBJ1-4, with D maybe TRBD1 (6 bases). The CDR3 sequence is 13 residues long. The germline V gene encodes CDR1 MNHEY and CDR2 SMNVEV (reference sequence). The V gene lost 6 bases and the J gene lost 6 bases, with 11 bases spanning the gap. The CDR3 DNA sequence: TGTGCCAGCAGCAGGGGAAGCGATGAAAAACTGTTTTTT. It yields the protein CASSRGSDEKLFF.

J is TRBJ1-2 and V is TRBV28; D is unresolved. Germline V gene data show CDR1 as MDHEN and CDR2 as SYDVKM. V was shortened by 7 bases and J by 4 bases, with 10 bases between the two germline ends. This CDR3 has 12 residues. The CDR3 DNA reads TGTGCCAGCATGAGGGTGGGCTATGGCTACACCTTC. The encoded protein is CASMRVGYGYTF.

The V and J genes are TRBV29-1 and TRBJ1-5; tentative D call: TRBD1 (5 bases). Germline CDR1 and CDR2: SQVTM and ANQGSEA. This CDR3 has 12 amino acids. Trimming shortened V by 6 bases and J by 1 base, and 7 bases separated the two germline ends. The CDR3 region has the DNA TGCAGCGTGGGGGGAAGCAATCAGCCCCAGCATTTT. Its protein product is CSVGGSNQPQHF.

This rearrangement joins TRBV4-3 to TRBJ2-1; D is unresolved. CDR3 length: 12 residues. The V and J ends lost 4 bases and 5 bases respectively, with 6 bases between them. From germline, CDR1 is LGHNA and CDR2 YSLEER. CDR3 amino acids: CASSPTNNEQFF. The CDR3 DNA is TGCGCCAGCAGCCCAACAAACAATGAGCAGTTCTTC.

V is TRBV18 and J is TRBJ1-6; D unclear. The ends were cut back, 2 bases at V and 0 bases at J, with 5 bases in the middle. The CDR3 has 15 amino acids. Germline CDR1 is KGHSH and CDR2 is LQKENI. CDR3 sequence: CASSPLSSYNSPLHF. The CDR3 DNA follows: TGTGCCAGCTCACCATTGAGCTCCTATAATTCACCCCTCCACTTT.

The chain employs TRBV10-3 and TRBJ2-1; 8 bases align to TRBD2. V lost 8 bases and J lost 15; bases outside the gene matches: 15. The CDR3 has 13 amino acids. Germline CDR1 is ENHRY and CDR2 is SYGVKD. The DNA of the CDR3 is TGTGCCATCCTAGGCGGCAGCGGGAGTTCTCTGTTCTTC. Its protein is CAILGGSGSSLFF.

The V and J genes are TRBV4-3 and TRBJ2-7; the match to TRBD2 covers 12 bases. The V gene end was trimmed by 4 bases and the J gene end by 5 bases; junction bases not matched to a gene: 6. The germline CDR1 and CDR2 sequences are LGHNA and YSLEER. The CDR3 length is 15 residues. This CDR3 reads CASSPGTSGLHEQYF. The CDR3 DNA sequence: TGCGCCAGCAGCCCTGGGACTAGCGGGCTGCACGAGCAGTACTTC.

This clone has more than one count but fewer than ten. The sample holds other DNA sequences that translate to the same CDR3. This chain uses TRBV12-3 or TRBV12-4 with TRBJ2-7; the D is unclear. Trimming removed 5 bases at V and 4 bases at J, with 6 bases between. The CDR3 runs to 11 residues. CDR3 loop: CASSQNYEQYF. In nucleotides, the CDR3 is TGTGCCAGCAGTCAAAATTACGAGCAGTACTTC.

The chain links TRBV3-1 (or the pseudogene TRBV3-2) to TRBJ2-7, with D tentatively TRBD2 (6 bases). This CDR3 region has 13 residues. The V and J ends lost 2 bases and 7 bases respectively, with 12 bases between them. Germline V gene data show CDR1 as LGHDT and CDR2 as YNNKEL (reference sequence). As DNA, the CDR3 is TGTGCCAGCAGCCAATGGGGGGACGGGGAGCAGTACTTC. This gives the protein CASSQWGDGEQYF.

In nucleotides, the CDR3 is TGCGCCAGCAGCTTCCCAGGGGGTATTGAGGGCTACACCTTC. Translated, it gives CASSFPGGIEGYTF. V is TRBV5-1 and J is TRBJ1-2; TRBD1 matches at 7 bases. Losses at the gene ends were 2 bases for V and 8 bases for J; bases not matched to a gene: 9. The CDR3 is made up of 14 amino acids. From germline, CDR1 is SGHRS and CDR2 YFSETQ.

This clone was recorded a few times. V usage is TRBV30 and J usage is TRBJ1-1; D gene uncertain. In germline, CDR1 is GTSNPN, CDR2 SVGIG (reference sequence). CDR3 length: 15 residues. V lost 3 bases and J lost 1, with 15 bases in between. The CDR3 DNA sequence: TGTGCCTGGAGGCCATTCGGGGAGACGAACACTGAAGCTTTCTTT. Translating gives CAWRPFGETNTEAFF.

The chain joins TRBV27 to TRBJ1-1; D not resolved. Germline V gene sequence: CDR1 MNHEY, CDR2 SMNVEV (reference sequence). The CDR3 spans 13 residues. The germline V and J ends were trimmed by 8 bases and 5 bases, with 15 bases remaining between them. The CDR3: CASAIGSGTEAFF. In nucleotides, the CDR3 is TGTGCCAGCGCTATAGGGAGTGGTACTGAAGCTTTCTTT.